The rows below give T cell receptor beta chains drawn from one sample of a study of read filtering for tumor transcriptome and immune sequencing. TCRdb processed the reads anew with MiXCR; each CDR3 protein has one entry. The data contain tens of thousands of distinct CDR3 sequences, roughly 15% of them singletons. The sequencing sample was made of a population of CD138-negative cells sorted from bone marrow. These receptors originate from a donor aged 40 or over with multiple myeloma. CDR3s include the opening cysteine and the closing phenylalanine or tryptophan. A D gene is named only where the DNA matches it firmly. The listing skips clone size in some rows; elsewhere it reads once, few, many or a size class.

J gene: TRBJ2-7; D gene: TRBD2; clone size: many; V gene: TRBV11-2; CDR3 protein: CASTPAGGEQYF; CDR3 DNA: TGTGCCAGCACCCCGGCGGGAGGAGAGCAGTACTTC
J gene: TRBJ1-3; D gene: TRBD1; clone size: many; V gene: TRBV20-1; CDR3 protein: CSARDEGQTFSGNTIYF; CDR3 DNA: TGCAGTGCTAGAGACGAGGGACAGACGTTCTCTGGAAACACCATATATTTT
J gene: TRBJ2-2; D gene: TRBD1; clone size: -; V gene: TRBV28; CDR3 protein: CASSPPGGKGGELFF; CDR3 DNA: TGTGCCAGCAGTCCGCCAGGGGGCAAAGGCGGGGAGCTGTTTTTT
J gene: TRBJ2-1; D gene: TRBD1; clone size: many; V gene: TRBV28; CDR3 protein: CASRGGLKDNEQFF; CDR3 DNA: TGTGCCAGCAGAGGGGGCCTCAAGGACAATGAGCAGTTCTTC
J gene: TRBJ2-3; D gene: TRBD2; clone size: many; V gene: TRBV7-8; CDR3 protein: CASSLPGVAGSSSTDTQYF; CDR3 DNA: TGTGCCAGCAGCTTACCCGGGGTAGCGGGAAGCTCTAGCACAGATACGCAGTATTTT
J gene: TRBJ1-6; D gene: TRBD1; clone size: many; V gene: TRBV7-9; CDR3 protein: CASSLMDRANSPLHF; CDR3 DNA: TGTGCCAGCAGCTTAATGGACAGGGCTAATTCACCCCTCCACTTT
J gene: TRBJ2-7; D gene: TRBD1; clone size: many; V gene: TRBV28; CDR3 protein: CASSLNYRGDEQYF; CDR3 DNA: TGTGCCAGCAGTTTAAATTACAGGGGGGACGAGCAGTACTTC
J gene: TRBJ2-1; D gene: TRBD2; clone size: many; V gene: TRBV20-1; CDR3 protein: CSARRAGAFSEQFF; CDR3 DNA: TGCAGTGCTAGACGAGCGGGAGCATTTAGCGAGCAGTTCTTC
J gene: TRBJ2-2; D gene: -; clone size: many; V gene: TRBV28; CDR3 protein: CASSPHFTGELFF; CDR3 DNA: TGTGCCAGCAGTCCCCATTTCACCGGGGAGCTGTTTTTT
J gene: TRBJ2-2; D gene: TRBD2; clone size: -; V gene: TRBV28; CDR3 protein: CASSLGLAGVTGELFF; CDR3 DNA: TGTGCCAGCAGTTTAGGACTAGCGGGAGTCACCGGGGAGCTGTTTTTT
J gene: TRBJ2-2; D gene: TRBD2; clone size: -; V gene: TRBV6-6; CDR3 protein: CASRVGGVNTGELFF; CDR3 DNA: TGTGCCAGCAGGGTGGGGGGGGTGAACACCGGGGAGCTGTTTTTT
J gene: TRBJ2-2; D gene: -; clone size: few; V gene: TRBV29-1; CDR3 protein: CSVGSTGELFF; CDR3 DNA: TGCAGCGTAGGGAGCACCGGGGAGCTGTTTTTT
J gene: TRBJ2-5; D gene: TRBD1; clone size: many; V gene: TRBV19; CDR3 protein: CASSESGGRRETQYF; CDR3 DNA: TGTGCCAGTAGTGAATCAGGGGGACGTCGCGAGACCCAGTACTTC
J gene: TRBJ2-2; D gene: TRBD2; clone size: many; V gene: TRBV9; CDR3 protein: CASSKWLAGVWDTGELFF; CDR3 DNA: TGTGCCAGCAGCAAGTGGCTAGCGGGAGTATGGGACACCGGGGAGCTGTTTTTT
J gene: TRBJ2-5; D gene: TRBD2; clone size: many; V gene: TRBV29-1; CDR3 protein: CSVELWSGLAGGETQYF; CDR3 DNA: TGCAGCGTTGAGCTATGGAGTGGACTAGCGGGAGGAGAGACCCAGTACTTC
J gene: TRBJ2-3; D gene: TRBD2; clone size: many; V gene: TRBV29-1; CDR3 protein: CSDAPSGITDTQYF; CDR3 DNA: TGCAGCGATGCACCTAGCGGGATCACAGATACGCAGTATTTT
J gene: TRBJ2-7; D gene: TRBD2; clone size: many; V gene: TRBV20-1; CDR3 protein: CSALRTSGTYEQYF; CDR3 DNA: TGCAGTGCTTTAAGGACTAGCGGAACCTACGAGCAGTACTTC
J gene: TRBJ2-1; D gene: TRBD2; clone size: many; V gene: TRBV20-1; CDR3 protein: CSARGSGTLAGVNEQFF; CDR3 DNA: TGCAGTGCTAGAGGCTCGGGTACGCTAGCGGGAGTTAATGAGCAGTTCTTC
J gene: TRBJ2-3; D gene: TRBD2; clone size: many; V gene: TRBV28; CDR3 protein: CASSFTHGTVILAGEGGTQYF; CDR3 DNA: TGTGCCAGCAGTTTTACCCATGGGACAGTGATACTAGCGGGAGAAGGAGGTACGCAGTATTTT
J gene: TRBJ2-7; D gene: -; clone size: many; V gene: TRBV4-1; CDR3 protein: CASSQEYSTAGLRQYF; CDR3 DNA: TGCGCCAGCAGCCAAGAGTATTCCACAGCCGGGTTGCGGCAGTACTTC
J gene: TRBJ2-1; D gene: -; clone size: many; V gene: TRBV3-1; CDR3 protein: CASSQEGQRDDVEQFF; CDR3 DNA: TGTGCCAGCAGCCAAGAGGGACAACGGGACGACGTTGAGCAGTTCTTC
J gene: TRBJ1-4; D gene: TRBD1; clone size: many; V gene: TRBV5-1; CDR3 protein: CASSLGGQAGKLFF; CDR3 DNA: TGCGCCAGCAGCTTGGGGGGACAGGCCGGAAAACTGTTTTTT
J gene: TRBJ2-6; D gene: -; clone size: many; V gene: TRBV6-5; CDR3 protein: CASSYYGGAGANVLTF; CDR3 DNA: TGTGCCAGCAGTTATTACGGGGGAGCTGGGGCCAACGTCCTGACTTTC
J gene: TRBJ2-7; D gene: TRBD2; clone size: many; V gene: TRBV10-3; CDR3 protein: CASGLGPIEQYF; CDR3 DNA: TGTGCCAGCGGACTAGGCCCGATCGAGCAGTACTTC
J gene: TRBJ2-7; D gene: TRBD1; clone size: -; V gene: TRBV7-3; CDR3 protein: CASSPGQGAYEQYF; CDR3 DNA: TGTGCCAGCAGCCCGGGACAGGGGGCATACGAGCAGTACTTC
J gene: TRBJ2-7; D gene: TRBD2; clone size: many; V gene: TRBV6-5; CDR3 protein: CATVAGRGRYEQYF; CDR3 DNA: TGTGCCACAGTAGCGGGAAGAGGGAGGTACGAGCAGTACTTC
J gene: TRBJ2-1; D gene: TRBD1; clone size: many; V gene: TRBV29-1; CDR3 protein: CSVRGRRRQGANEQFF; CDR3 DNA: TGCAGCGTCCGAGGAAGGCGTAGACAGGGGGCGAATGAGCAGTTCTTC
J gene: TRBJ2-3; D gene: TRBD2; clone size: many; V gene: TRBV7-3; CDR3 protein: CASSPTSGRYTDTQYF; CDR3 DNA: TGTGCCAGCAGCCCGACTAGCGGGAGGTACACAGATACGCAGTATTTT
J gene: TRBJ2-7; D gene: -; clone size: many; V gene: TRBV5-1; CDR3 protein: CASSLLGKTYEQYF; CDR3 DNA: TGCGCCAGCAGCTTACTGGGAAAAACCTACGAGCAGTACTTC
J gene: TRBJ2-7; D gene: -; clone size: -; V gene: TRBV5-5; CDR3 protein: CASSLDPAYEQYF; CDR3 DNA: TGTGCCAGCAGCCTGGACCCAGCCTACGAGCAGTACTTC
J gene: TRBJ2-1; D gene: -; clone size: many; V gene: TRBV7-2; CDR3 protein: CASSLGGSKYNEQFF; CDR3 DNA: TGTGCCAGCAGCTTAGGAGGGAGTAAATACAATGAGCAGTTCTTC
J gene: TRBJ2-3; D gene: TRBD1; clone size: many; V gene: TRBV20-1; CDR3 protein: CSALKTGADTQYF; CDR3 DNA: TGCAGTGCTCTTAAAACAGGGGCAGATACGCAGTATTTT
J gene: TRBJ1-5; D gene: -; clone size: many; V gene: TRBV7-8; CDR3 protein: CASSLKPTIYSNQPQHF; CDR3 DNA: TGTGCCAGCAGCTTAAAACCGACGATATATAGCAATCAGCCCCAGCATTTT
J gene: TRBJ2-7; D gene: -; clone size: many; V gene: TRBV5-1; CDR3 protein: CASRAGTVTYEQYF; CDR3 DNA: TGCGCCAGCAGAGCCGGGACGGTGACCTACGAGCAGTACTTC
J gene: TRBJ2-5; D gene: -; clone size: once; V gene: TRBV4-1; CDR3 protein: CASSQEGGGQETQYF; CDR3 DNA: TGCGCCAGCAGCCAAGAAGGCGGCGGGCAAGAGACCCAGTACTTC
J gene: TRBJ2-7; D gene: TRBD1; clone size: many; V gene: TRBV29-1; CDR3 protein: CSVSGQGRYEQYF; CDR3 DNA: TGCAGCGTCTCAGGACAGGGACGTTACGAGCAGTACTTC
J gene: TRBJ2-7; D gene: TRBD2; clone size: many; V gene: TRBV28; CDR3 protein: CASSLSSGRTDEQYF; CDR3 DNA: TGTGCCAGCAGTTTATCTAGCGGGAGGACTGACGAGCAGTACTTC
J gene: TRBJ1-2; D gene: TRBD1; clone size: few; V gene: TRBV5-4; CDR3 protein: CASSGGTGMDTGYTF; CDR3 DNA: TGTGCCAGCAGCGGCGGGACAGGGATGGATACTGGCTACACCTTC
J gene: TRBJ1-2; D gene: -; clone size: many; V gene: TRBV7-9; CDR3 protein: CASSLASAHYGYTF; CDR3 DNA: TGTGCCAGCAGCTTAGCATCGGCACATTATGGCTACACCTTC
J gene: TRBJ1-3; D gene: -; clone size: few; V gene: TRBV11-2; CDR3 protein: CASSLVGGLSGNTIYF; CDR3 DNA: TGTGCCAGCAGCTTAGTTGGGGGCCTCTCTGGAAACACCATATATTTT
J gene: TRBJ2-5; D gene: -; clone size: -; V gene: TRBV13; CDR3 protein: CASNSTHGARETQYF; CDR3 DNA: TGTGCCAGCAACTCGACACACGGAGCTCGGGAGACCCAGTACTTC
J gene: TRBJ2-1; D gene: -; clone size: -; V gene: TRBV18; CDR3 protein: CASSPQSDEQFF; CDR3 DNA: TGTGCCAGCTCACCACAGTCGGATGAGCAGTTCTTC
J gene: TRBJ2-7; D gene: TRBD1; clone size: many; V gene: TRBV7-2; CDR3 protein: CASSRTGVREQYF; CDR3 DNA: TGTGCCAGCAGCCGGACAGGGGTTCGGGAGCAGTACTTC
J gene: TRBJ2-3; D gene: TRBD1; clone size: few; V gene: TRBV5-1; CDR3 protein: CASSLLDRAGDTQYF; CDR3 DNA: TGCGCCAGCAGCTTACTAGACAGGGCAGGCGATACGCAGTATTTT
J gene: TRBJ2-7; D gene: TRBD2; clone size: many; V gene: TRBV4-3; CDR3 protein: CASSPTDTSGYEQYF; CDR3 DNA: TGCGCCAGCAGCCCAACCGATACTAGCGGGTACGAGCAGTACTTC